The sequence of this T cell receptor beta chain was determined in a study of blood T cell repertoires in COVID-19. This clone was seen a handful of times. V was clipped by 5 bases and J by 5 bases; unmatched bases: 7. This CDR3 region has 15 residues. Per the germline V gene, CDR1 is PRHDT and CDR2 is FYEKMQ (reference sequence). Assay: immunoSEQ multiplex PCR; the TCRdb copy retains only in-frame clones and omits some. Of 200,000 to 300,000 clones listed, about nine tenths are singletons. The chain couples TRBV13 to TRBJ2-7, with 12 positions matching TRBD2. Sample: peripheral blood. The receptor comes from a man under 40 with COVID-19, enrolled during active disease. The CDR3 reads CASSQGASGGDEQYF. CDR3 nucleotide sequence: TGTGCCAGCAGCCAAGGGGCTAGCGGGGGGGACGAGCAGTACTTC.